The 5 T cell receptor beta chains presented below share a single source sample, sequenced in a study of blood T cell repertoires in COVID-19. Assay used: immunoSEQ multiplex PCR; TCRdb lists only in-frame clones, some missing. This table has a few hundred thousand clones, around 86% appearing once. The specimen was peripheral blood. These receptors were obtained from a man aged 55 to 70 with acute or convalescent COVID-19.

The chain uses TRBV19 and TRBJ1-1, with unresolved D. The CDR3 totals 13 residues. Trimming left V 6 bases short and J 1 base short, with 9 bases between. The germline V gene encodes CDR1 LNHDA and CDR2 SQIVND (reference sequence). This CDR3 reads CASSNTRNTEAFF. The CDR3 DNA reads TGTGCCAGTAGCAATACAAGGAACACTGAAGCTTTCTTT.

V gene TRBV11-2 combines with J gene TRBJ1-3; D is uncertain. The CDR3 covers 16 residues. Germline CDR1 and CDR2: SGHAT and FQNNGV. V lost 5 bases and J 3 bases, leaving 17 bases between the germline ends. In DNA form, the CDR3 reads TGTGCCAGCAGCCCCACGCGGGCGGGGAATGGAAACACCATATATTTT. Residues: CASSPTRAGNGNTIYF. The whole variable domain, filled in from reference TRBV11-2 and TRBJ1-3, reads EAGVAQSPRYKIIEKRQSVAFWCNPISGHATLYWYQQILGQGPKLLIQFQNNGVVDDSQLPKDRFSAERLKGVDSTLKIQPAKLEDSAVYLCASSPTRAGNGNTIYFGEGSWLTVV.

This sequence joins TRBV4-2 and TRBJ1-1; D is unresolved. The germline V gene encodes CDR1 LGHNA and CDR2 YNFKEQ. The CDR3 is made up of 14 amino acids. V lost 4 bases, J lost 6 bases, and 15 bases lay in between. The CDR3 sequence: CASSPLVLTSEAFF. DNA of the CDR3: TGTGCCAGCAGCCCCCTAGTGCTAACTTCTGAAGCTTTCTTT.

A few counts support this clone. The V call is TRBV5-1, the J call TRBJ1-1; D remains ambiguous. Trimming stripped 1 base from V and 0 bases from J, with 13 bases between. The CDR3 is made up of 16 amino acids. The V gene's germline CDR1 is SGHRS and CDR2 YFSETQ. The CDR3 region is CASSLLHGRMNTEAFF. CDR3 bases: TGCGCCAGCAGCTTGCTCCATGGCAGGATGAACACTGAAGCTTTCTTT.

DNA for the CDR3: TGTGCCAGCAGCTTGGCCGGGACAGGGGGAAATGAAAAACTGTTTTTT. It is translated as CASSLAGTGGNEKLFF. The V gene is TRBV5-4, the J gene TRBJ1-4, with TRBD1 matching over 11 bases. Germline V gene lookup returns CDR1 SGHNT and CDR2 YYREEE (reference sequence). The V gene end was trimmed by 0 bases and the J gene end by 5 bases; junction bases not matched to a gene: 3. The CDR3 runs 16 residues.